In this sample, the clone carrying this T cell receptor (beta chain) turned up a few times. Its target is not known. Profiled with immunoSEQ multiplex PCR; TCRdb holds only in-frame clones, not every one. The top ten hold 5.5% of the sample, which has 55,000 to 80,000 clones, approximately 80% seen once. This sample was included in a study of OX40 agonist ivuxolimab in advanced cancers. About the study: Patient treatment consisted of intravenous ivuxolimab administration every 2 weeks at 0.01 to 10 mg/kg. Study-wide results and caveats: Low clonal expansion, among the lowest seen, marked partial responders at 0.1-3.0 mg/kg. Mean expanded clone counts were higher in CD8+ than CD4+ T cells.

The germline CDR1 and CDR2 sequences are MRHNA and SNTAGT. This CDR3 has 15 residues. The V end was cut by 3 bases, the J end by 0 bases, with 6 bases between. The source was CD4+ or CD8+ T cells sorted from blood, collected in a trial of the OX40 agonist ivuxolimab. The chain recombines TRBV6-4 with TRBJ2-6, with no clear D. The TCR originated in an adult with an advanced solid tumor such as melanoma, head and neck, liver or kidney cancer. The CDR3 nucleotides are TGTGCCAGCAGTGAATCGGCCTCTGGGGCCAACGTCCTGACTTTC. It yields the protein CASSESASGANVLTF.